The next 25 T cell receptor beta chains were all read from a single sample in a study of CD8+CD57+ T cells in acquired aplastic anemia. For sequencing, patients were chosen who had shown expansion of CD8+CD57+ cells by flow cytometry. Genomic DNA, serving as template, underwent TCR beta VDJ and CDR3 profiling. TCRdb processed the reads anew with MiXCR; each CDR3 protein has one entry. In the table there are around 150,000 distinct CDR3 sequences, less than 50% of which are singletons. The sequenced sample consisted of sorted CD4+, CD8+, or CD8+CD57+ T cells (not recorded which) from PBMCs. These TCRs come from a human donor with aplastic anemia.

This clonotype occurred once. The chain couples TRBV11-2 to TRBJ1-6; 7 bases map to TRBD1. J lost 9 bases, V lost 7 bases, and 6 bases had no gene match. CDR1 is SGHAT, CDR2 FQNNGV, per germline. This CDR3 comprises 13 residues. CDR3 loop: CASKQGFGSPLHF. The CDR3 DNA sequence: TGTGCCAGCAAACAGGGGTTTGGTTCACCCCTCCACTTT.

On this clonotype itself: A much larger clone differs by one base, so this may be a read error. The genes are TRBV7-2 and TRBJ2-5; 14 nucleotides align to TRBD2. Per germline, CDR1 SGHTA and CDR2 FQGNSA. The CDR3 totals 15 residues. DNA of the CDR3: TGCGCCAGCAGCGAGGGACTAGCGGGGGAAGGGACCCAGTACTTC. Amino acids: CASSEGLAGEGTQYF.

At least ten counts were recorded for this clonotype. The chain carries TRBV30 and TRBJ2-7, with a tentative D call TRBD1 (6 bases). Trimming removed 1 base at V and 0 bases at J, with 13 bases between. Looked up from germline, CDR1 is GTSNPN and CDR2 is SVGIG (reference sequence). The CDR3 runs 15 residues. The CDR3 loop reads CAWSGKTGRSYEQYF. Here the CDR3 DNA reads TGTGCCTGGAGTGGAAAGACAGGCCGCTCCTACGAGCAGTACTTC.

The V call is TRBV20-1, the J call TRBJ1-6, with D hard to call. The CDR3 is made up of 12 amino acids. CDR1 is DFQATT, CDR2 SNEGSKA, per germline (reference sequence). V was clipped by 3 bases and J by 7 bases, with 7 bases between them. This chain's CDR3 is CSARAANSPLHF. The CDR3 coding sequence is TGCAGTGCTAGGGCAGCGAATTCACCCCTCCACTTT.

The table lists this clonotype with a count of one. The V call is TRBV11-2, the J call TRBJ2-7; TRBD1 agrees at 10 bases. With 0 bases clipped from V and 0 bases from J, the junction kept 2 bases outside the gene matches. Looked up from germline, CDR1 is SGHAT and CDR2 is FQNNGV. The CDR3 runs to 16 residues. CDR3 in amino acids: CASSLDGQGVSYEQYF. The CDR3 DNA sequence: TGTGCCAGCAGCTTAGATGGACAGGGGGTCTCCTACGAGCAGTACTTC.

The chain has TRBV15 and TRBJ2-5; 8 positions match TRBD1. The CDR3 sequence is 14 residues long. Germline V gives CDR1 LNHNV, CDR2 YYDKDF (reference sequence). Trimming at V came to 2 bases and at J to 1 base, leaving 0 bases not matched to a gene. CDR3 bases: TGTGCCACCAGCAGACAGGGGGCCCAAGAGACCCAGTACTTC. Translation: CATSRQGAQETQYF.

The V and J genes are TRBV3-1 and TRBJ2-1, with TRBD1 matching over 10 bases. Germline V gives CDR1 LGHDT, CDR2 YNNKEL (reference sequence). CDR3 length: 16 residues. The V segment lost 5 bases and the J segment 7 bases; nucleotides outside the gene matches: 11. Here the CDR3 DNA reads TGTGCCAGCAGCTCCAGGTCGGGACAGGGGTTGAATGAGCAGTTCTTC. Translated, it gives CASSSRSGQGLNEQFF.

The chain uses TRBV20-1 and TRBJ2-1, with D perhaps assigned TRBD1 or TRBD2 (5 bases each). Deletions cut 2 bases from V and 5 bases from J, with 19 bases between. The CDR3 runs 16 residues. Germline CDR1 reads DFQATT; CDR2 reads SNEGSKA (reference sequence). The CDR3 nucleotides are TGCAGTGCTAGATCCCCGGGGCAGAGGATCCACAATGAGCAGTTCTTC. Its translation: CSARSPGQRIHNEQFF.

V and J are TRBV10-3 and TRBJ1-3; D gene ambiguous. The germline V and J ends were trimmed by 2 bases and 3 bases, with 14 bases remaining between them. The CDR3 consists of 16 residues. Germline assignment: CDR1 ENHRY and CDR2 SYGVKD. This chain's CDR3 is CAISEAGLALGNTIYF. CDR3 sequence (DNA): TGTGCCATCAGTGAGGCGGGCCTCGCTCTTGGAAACACCATATATTTT.

On this clonotype: The CDR3 ends on some other residue instead of the conserved phenylalanine or tryptophan, so this is likely a read error. V is TRBV7-3 and J is TRBJ1-2; possibly TRBD1 for D (5 bases). The CDR3 has 14 residues. The germline gives CDR1 SGHTA, CDR2 FQGTGA. The CDR3 loop reads CVSSTGASNYGYTL. The CDR3 coding sequence is TGTGTCAGCAGCACTGGGGCCAGTAACTATGGCTACACCTTA.

The chain employs TRBV6-1 and TRBJ2-3; 14 bases are a match to TRBD2. CDR1 and CDR2 from the germline V gene are MNHNS and SASEGT. The V gene end was trimmed by 4 bases and the J gene end by 5 bases; junction bases not matched to a gene: 8. CDR3 size: 17 residues. The CDR3 nucleotides are TGTGCCAGCAGTGCCAGACTAGCGGGGGGGTGGGGAGATACGCAGTATTTT. The encoded protein is CASSARLAGGWGDTQYF.

The chain combines TRBV19 with TRBJ1-1, with D possibly being TRBD1 (5 bases). The CDR3 is 15 amino acids. Trimming cost V 7 bases and J 2 bases, with 17 bases left between them. In germline, CDR1 is LNHDA, CDR2 SQIVND (reference sequence). The CDR3 loop reads CASTEIWGINTEAFF. CDR3 DNA sequence: TGTGCCAGTACCGAAATCTGGGGGATAAACACTGAAGCTTTCTTT.

V is TRBV7-9 and J is TRBJ2-7, with 8 bases that match TRBD1. The ends lost 4 bases at V and 0 bases at J; junction bases unmatched: 5. Germline CDR1 is SEHNR and CDR2 is FQNEAQ (reference sequence). CDR3 length: 15 amino acids. The CDR3 nucleotides read TGTGCCAGCAGCTCCGGACAGGGCTACTCCTACGAGCAGTACTTC. It encodes CASSSGQGYSYEQYF.

The chain employs TRBV20-1 and TRBJ1-6; D might be TRBD1 (5 bases). CDR1 and CDR2 from the germline V gene are DFQATT and SNEGSKA (reference sequence). Deletions cut 6 bases from V and 7 bases from J, with 19 bases between. The CDR3 is 15 residues long. The CDR3 region has the DNA TGCAGTGCCAAGAGTGAGGGGACGGTAAATTCACCCCTCCACTTT. It specifies CSAKSEGTVNSPLHF.

This clonotype was observed a handful of times. This chain links TRBV7-9 with TRBJ1-2, with D unresolved. The CDR3 extends over 13 amino acids. Trimming took off 3 bases at V and 0 bases at J, with 5 bases between the two ends. CDR1 SEHNR and CDR2 FQNEAQ come from the germline V gene (reference sequence). The CDR3 reads CASSFETNYGYTF. The DNA for the CDR3 is TGTGCCAGCAGCTTCGAGACTAACTATGGCTACACCTTC.

In its sample, this clonotype was seen a few times. V gene TRBV2 combines with J gene TRBJ1-6, with a possible D match to TRBD1 (6 bases). V shed 5 bases and J shed 5 bases, with 10 bases lying between them. Germline loops: CDR1 SNHLY, CDR2 FYNNEI. The length of the CDR3 is 14 residues. CDR3 nucleotide sequence: TGTGCCAGCAGTCGGGACACCGATAATTCACCCCTCCACTTT. Encoded protein: CASSRDTDNSPLHF. Full variable domain (remainder filled in from reference TRBV2 and TRBJ1-6): EPEVTQTPSHQVTQMGQEVILRCVPISNHLYFYWYRQILGQKVEFLVSFYNNEISEKSEIFDDQFSVERPDGSNFTLKIRSTKLEDSAMYFCASSRDTDNSPLHFGNGTRLTVT.

J is TRBJ2-2 and V is TRBV6-2 or TRBV6-3; 9 bases fit TRBD2. J gave up 4 bases and V 2 bases, and 5 bases lay outside the gene matches. CDR1 MNHEY and CDR2 SVGEGT come from the germline V gene. The length of the CDR3 is 16 residues. Written as DNA, the CDR3 is TGTGCCAGCAGTTACGGCACTAGCGGGCTCACCGGGGAGCTGTTTTTT. Amino acids: CASSYGTSGLTGELFF.

The count of this clonotype is one. Germline is not matched at one junction end, which may reflect a read error. The V and J genes are TRBV25-1 and TRBJ2-5; weak D call: TRBD2 (6 bases). CDR3 length: 15 amino acids. In germline, CDR1 is MGHDK, CDR2 SYGVNS. CDR3 protein: CAGSEWRTTSNEQYF. The CDR3 DNA reads as TGTGCCGGCAGTGAATGGAGGACTACAAGCAATGAGCAGTACTTC.

The chain joins TRBV20-1 to TRBJ2-3; D unclear. This CDR3 is 17 amino acids long. Germline CDR1 reads DFQATT; CDR2 reads SNEGSKA (reference sequence). Trimming pared 0 bases from V and 1 base from J, leaving 17 bases between. Here the CDR3 reads CSARDPSTTHRTDTQYF. The CDR3 nucleotides read TGCAGTGCTAGAGATCCTTCGACAACACACCGCACAGATACGCAGTATTTT.

This clonotype came up a few times. The genes are TRBV10-3 and TRBJ1-2; D is unclear. CDR3 length: 12 amino acids. Germline V gene data show CDR1 as ENHRY and CDR2 as SYGVKD. V lost 6 bases and J lost 6, with 11 bases in between. CDR3: CAISLTFDGYTF. In DNA form, the CDR3 reads TGTGCCATCAGCCTAACGTTTGATGGCTACACCTTC.

This clonotype was picked up a small number of times. This sequence joins TRBV5-1 and TRBJ2-7; maybe TRBD2 (5 bases). Trimming removed 3 bases at V and 4 bases at J, with 14 bases between. The V gene's germline CDR1 is SGHRS and CDR2 YFSETQ. The CDR3 loop spans 14 amino acids. CDR3 coding DNA: TGCGCCAGCAGCTCGTTGGACTCACCGTACGAGCAGTACTTC. Residues: CASSSLDSPYEQYF.

This clonotype was seen a handful of times. The rearrangement joins TRBV24-1 to TRBJ1-5; 7 nucleotides align to TRBD1. The CDR3 spans 13 residues. The V gene's germline CDR1 is KGHDR and CDR2 SFDVKD. The V gene end was trimmed by 3 bases and the J gene end by 9 bases; junction bases not matched to a gene: 4. DNA of the CDR3: TGTGCCACCAGTGATGGGACAGCCGGGCCCCAGCATTTT. Amino acids: CATSDGTAGPQHF.

The table lists this clonotype with many counts. The rearrangement links TRBV5-6 to TRBJ1-2, with 10 bases aligning to TRBD1. CDR3 length equals 14 residues. Germline lookup yields CDR1 SGHDT and CDR2 YYEEEE. V lost 3 bases to trimming and J lost 3 bases; unmatched junction nucleotides: 2. The CDR3 sequence: CASSWGTGDYGYTF. The CDR3 DNA reads as TGTGCCAGCAGCTGGGGGACAGGGGACTATGGCTACACCTTC.

V usage is TRBV7-9 and J usage is TRBJ2-7; D ambiguous. V was clipped by 5 bases and J by 3 bases, with 17 bases between them. This CDR3 has 15 residues. Looked up from germline, CDR1 is SEHNR and CDR2 is FQNEAQ (reference sequence). CDR3 protein: CASSNTITGSYEQYF. The CDR3 region has the DNA TGTGCCAGCAGCAATACTATAACTGGAAGCTACGAGCAGTACTTC.

The chain links TRBV20-1 to TRBJ2-1, with 8 bases aligning to TRBD1. Germline values: CDR1 DFQATT, CDR2 SNEGSKA (reference sequence). The CDR3 runs to 16 residues. The junction had 12 bases not matched to a gene; V was cut back by 5 bases and J by 3 bases. In DNA form, the CDR3 reads TGCAGTGCTGGAGGCTTGGACAGGGCAAGCTACAATGAGCAGTTCTTC. Translated, it gives CSAGGLDRASYNEQFF.